The rows below give T cell receptor beta chains drawn from one sample of a study of shared clonotypes between healthy human individuals. Sequencing was performed with immunoSEQ multiplex PCR; in TCRdb, only in-frame clones are kept and a portion is missing. The sample yields 2.3 million or so clones, approximately 95% seen once. The sequenced sample consisted of naive CD4+ T cells from PBMCs. The source of these receptors is a man aged 18 to 29 in good health. Some clones in this sample may be carry-over from other donors' samples. Both conserved end residues are part of each CDR3. A D gene is named only where the DNA matches it firmly. Expanded clones get a size class; other rows say once, few or many, or leave the size out.

abundance,j_gene,v_gene,d_gene,CDR3aa,CDR3nt
NA,TRBJ2-3,TRBV5-1,TRBD1,CASTGTGQRDTDTQYF,TGCGCCAGCACAGGAACGGGACAGAGGGACACAGATACGCAGTATTTT
NA,TRBJ2-3,TRBV18,TRBD2,CASSPVAGADTQYF,TGTGCCAGCTCACCGGTAGCGGGAGCAGATACGCAGTATTTT
NA,TRBJ1-2,TRBV2,NA,CASRTLRVRYGYTF,TGTGCCAGCAGGACCCTGCGGGTTCGCTATGGCTACACCTTC
once,TRBJ1-5,TRBV7-2,NA,CASSLEGYQPQHF,TGTGCCAGCAGCTTAGAGGGATATCAGCCCCAGCATTTT
NA,TRBJ1-2,TRBV6-5,NA,CASRNAGVNYGYTF,TGTGCCAGCAGAAATGCAGGGGTGAACTATGGCTACACCTTC
NA,TRBJ2-6,TRBV28,NA,CASIGGGANVLTF,TGTGCCAGCATTGGGGGTGGGGCCAACGTCCTGACTTTC
NA,TRBJ2-7,TRBV14,NA,CASSQGPPSSTYEQYF,TGTGCCAGCAGCCAAGGCCCGCCTAGCTCCACCTACGAGCAGTACTTC
once,TRBJ1-1,TRBV6-1,NA,CASSASEAFF,TGTGCCAGCAGTGCTTCTGAAGCTTTCTTT
NA,TRBJ2-7,TRBV5-1,TRBD1,CASSLEGQGGEQYF,TGCGCCAGCAGCTTGGAGGGACAGGGGGGCGAGCAGTACTTC
NA,TRBJ2-7,TRBV2,NA,CASSAEGLKGYF,TGTGCCAGCAGTGCGGAGGGACTCAAGGGGTACTTC
NA,TRBJ2-7,TRBV23-1,TRBD1,CASSRPTGDPHEQYF,TGCGCCAGCAGTCGTCCAACAGGGGATCCCCACGAGCAGTACTTC
NA,TRBJ2-2,TRBV30,NA,CAWSPQARLGTSGELFF,TGTGCCTGGAGTCCGCAGGCTCGGCTCGGAACGTCCGGGGAGCTGTTTTTT
NA,TRBJ1-2,TRBV5-6,NA,CASSRRGGGYTF,TGTGCCAGCAGCCGACGGGGCGGCGGCTACACCTTC
NA,TRBJ1-2,TRBV6-1,NA,CASSERADYGYTF,TGTGCCAGCAGTGAACGGGCGGACTATGGCTACACCTTC
NA,TRBJ2-3,TRBV7-2,TRBD2,CASSLSPGGTSTDTQYF,TGTGCCAGCAGCTTATCGCCCGGGGGGACTAGCACAGATACGCAGTATTTT
NA,TRBJ1-3,TRBV4-3,TRBD1,CASSQEGAGTGTGNTIYF,TGCGCCAGCAGCCAAGAAGGGGCCGGGACAGGTACTGGAAACACCATATATTTT
NA,TRBJ1-5,TRBV7-9,NA,CASSFGQSSNQPQHF,TGTGCCAGCAGCTTTGGACAGTCTAGCAATCAGCCCCAGCATTTT
NA,TRBJ2-7,TRBV28,NA,CASRGRFHGGEQYF,TGTGCCAGCAGGGGACGCTTCCATGGGGGGGAGCAGTACTTC
NA,TRBJ2-6,TRBV5-6,TRBD1,CASSSTETGPFSGANVLTF,TGTGCCAGCAGTTCCACCGAGACAGGGCCCTTCTCTGGGGCCAACGTCCTGACTTTC
NA,TRBJ2-5,TRBV7-6,TRBD2,CASSPAGGDGTQYF,TGTGCCAGCAGCCCCGCGGGGGGGGATGGGACCCAGTACTTC
NA,TRBJ1-1,TRBV7-3,NA,CASSLVATNTEAFF,TGTGCCAGCAGCTTAGTGGCAACGAACACTGAAGCTTTCTTT
NA,TRBJ1-5,TRBV27,NA,CASSLVADADSNQPQHF,TGTGCCAGCAGTTTAGTCGCGGATGCGGATAGCAATCAGCCCCAGCATTTT
NA,TRBJ1-1,TRBV21-1,NA,CASRCGGNTEAFF,TGTGCCAGCAGGTGCGGCGGGAACACTGAAGCTTTCTTT